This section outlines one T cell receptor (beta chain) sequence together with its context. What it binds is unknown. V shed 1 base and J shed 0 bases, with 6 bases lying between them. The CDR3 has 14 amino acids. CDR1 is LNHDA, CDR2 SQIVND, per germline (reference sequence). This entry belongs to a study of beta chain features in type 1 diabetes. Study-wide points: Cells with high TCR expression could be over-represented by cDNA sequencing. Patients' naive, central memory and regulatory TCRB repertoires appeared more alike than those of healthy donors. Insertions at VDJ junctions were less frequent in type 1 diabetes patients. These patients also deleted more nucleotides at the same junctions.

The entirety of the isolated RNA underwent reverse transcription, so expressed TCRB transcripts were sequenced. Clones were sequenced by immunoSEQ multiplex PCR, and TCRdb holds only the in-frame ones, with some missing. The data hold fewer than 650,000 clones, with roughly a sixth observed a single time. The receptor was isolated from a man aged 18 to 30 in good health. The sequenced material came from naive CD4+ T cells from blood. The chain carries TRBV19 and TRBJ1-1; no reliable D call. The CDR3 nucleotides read TGTGCCAGTAGTATAGGTTCGGTGAACACTGAAGCTTTCTTT. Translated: CASSIGSVNTEAFF. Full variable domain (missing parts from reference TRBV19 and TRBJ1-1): DGGITQSPKYLFRKEGQNVTLSCEQNLNHDAMYWYRQDPGQGLRLIYYSQIVNDFQKGDIAEGYSVSREKKESFPLTVTSAQKNPTAFYLCASSIGSVNTEAFFGQGTRLTVV.